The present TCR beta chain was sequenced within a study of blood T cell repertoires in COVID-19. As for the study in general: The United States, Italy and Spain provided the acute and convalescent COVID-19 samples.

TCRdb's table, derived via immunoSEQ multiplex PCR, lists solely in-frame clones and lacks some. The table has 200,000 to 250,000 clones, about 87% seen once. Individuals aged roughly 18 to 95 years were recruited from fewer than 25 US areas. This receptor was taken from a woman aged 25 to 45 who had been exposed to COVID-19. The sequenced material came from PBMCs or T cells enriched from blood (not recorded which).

The CDR3 sequence is CASRLLAGNHEQYF. CDR3 sequence (DNA): TGTGCCAGCAGGCTCTTGGCAGGGAACCACGAGCAGTACTTC. The chain couples TRBV27 to TRBJ2-7, with D possibly matching TRBD1 (5 bases). This CDR3 comprises 14 residues. The germline V and J ends were trimmed by 6 bases and 5 bases, with 17 bases remaining between them. Germline V gene lookup returns CDR1 MNHEY and CDR2 SMNVEV (reference sequence).